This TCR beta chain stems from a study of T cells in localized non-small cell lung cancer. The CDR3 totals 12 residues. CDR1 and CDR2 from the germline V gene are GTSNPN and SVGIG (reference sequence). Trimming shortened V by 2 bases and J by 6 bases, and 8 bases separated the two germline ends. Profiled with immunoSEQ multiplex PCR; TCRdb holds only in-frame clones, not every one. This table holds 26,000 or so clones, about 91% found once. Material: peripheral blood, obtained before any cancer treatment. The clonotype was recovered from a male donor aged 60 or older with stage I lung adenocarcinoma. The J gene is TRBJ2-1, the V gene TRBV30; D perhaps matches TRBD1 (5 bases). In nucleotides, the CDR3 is TGTGCCTGGAGTTTGCAGGGCAATGAGCAGTTCTTC. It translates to CAWSLQGNEQFF.